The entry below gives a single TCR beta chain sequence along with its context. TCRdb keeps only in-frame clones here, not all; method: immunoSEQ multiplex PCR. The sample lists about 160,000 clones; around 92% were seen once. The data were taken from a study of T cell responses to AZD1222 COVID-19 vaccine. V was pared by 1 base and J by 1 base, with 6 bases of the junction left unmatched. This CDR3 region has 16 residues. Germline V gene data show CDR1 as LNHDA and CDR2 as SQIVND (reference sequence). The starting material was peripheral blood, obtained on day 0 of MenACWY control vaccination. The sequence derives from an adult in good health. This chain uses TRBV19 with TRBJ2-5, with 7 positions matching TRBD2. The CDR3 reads CASSIVGAGIQETQYF. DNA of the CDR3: TGTGCCAGTAGTATAGTTGGAGCGGGGATCCAAGAGACCCAGTACTTC.